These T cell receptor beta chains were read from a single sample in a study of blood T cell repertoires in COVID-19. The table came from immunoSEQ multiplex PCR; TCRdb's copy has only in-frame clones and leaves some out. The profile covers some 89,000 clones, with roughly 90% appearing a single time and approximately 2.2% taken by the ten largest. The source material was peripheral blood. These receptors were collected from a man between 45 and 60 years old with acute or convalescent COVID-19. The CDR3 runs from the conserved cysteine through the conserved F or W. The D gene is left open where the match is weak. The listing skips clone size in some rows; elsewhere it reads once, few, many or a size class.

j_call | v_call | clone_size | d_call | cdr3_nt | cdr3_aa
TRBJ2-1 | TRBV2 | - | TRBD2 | TGTGCCAGCAGCGACACTAGCGGGGGGACCCGCGAGCAGTTCTTC | CASSDTSGGTREQFF
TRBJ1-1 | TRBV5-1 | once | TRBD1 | TGCGCCAGCAGCCCTTTACAGGGGGCGAACACTGAAGCTTTCTTT | CASSPLQGANTEAFF
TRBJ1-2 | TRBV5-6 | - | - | TGTGCCAGCAAGGGTTCGGGATGGGGCTACACCTTC | CASKGSGWGYTF
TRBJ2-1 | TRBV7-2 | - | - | TGTGCCAGCAGCCCAGGGTGGACACACAATGAGCAGTTCTTC | CASSPGWTHNEQFF
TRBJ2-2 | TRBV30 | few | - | TGTGCCTGGAGTGTAAATGGTGTGGGCCGCAGCGGGGAGCTGTTTTTT | CAWSVNGVGRSGELFF
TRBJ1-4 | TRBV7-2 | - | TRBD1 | TGTGCCAGCAGCTTGGGACAGGCTTCCATGGGCTATGAAAAACTGTTTTTT | CASSLGQASMGYEKLFF
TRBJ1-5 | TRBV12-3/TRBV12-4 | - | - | TGTGCCAGCAGTTTAGCTTTAAATCAGCCCCAGCATTTT | CASSLALNQPQHF
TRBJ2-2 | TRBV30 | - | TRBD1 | TGTGCCTGGAGGACGGACAGGGACACCGGGGAGCTGTTTTTT | CAWRTDRDTGELFF
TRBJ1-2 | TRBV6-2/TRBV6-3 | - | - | TGTGCCAGCAGTTACCCCCGGTCCGGATCCCGGGTCTATGGCTACACCTTC | CASSYPRSGSRVYGYTF
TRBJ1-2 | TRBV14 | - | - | TGTGCCAGCAGCAGGGGTCTTAACTATGGCTACACCTTC | CASSRGLNYGYTF
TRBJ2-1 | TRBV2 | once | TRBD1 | TGTGCCAGCAGTGCCGGGACAGGGAGTTTCAATGAGCAGTTCTTC | CASSAGTGSFNEQFF
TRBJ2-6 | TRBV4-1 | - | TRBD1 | TGCGCCAGCAGCCATCGACAGGGACGAGAGGGGGCCAACGTCCTGACTTTC | CASSHRQGREGANVLTF
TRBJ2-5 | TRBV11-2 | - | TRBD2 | TGTGCCAGCAGCTTAGATGGGGGGACTAGAGGAGAGACCCAGTACTTC | CASSLDGGTRGETQYF
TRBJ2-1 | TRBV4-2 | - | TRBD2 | TGTGCCAGCAGCCCAAGCGGGACGATCGATGAGCAGTTCTTC | CASSPSGTIDEQFF
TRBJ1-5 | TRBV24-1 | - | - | TGTGCCACCAGTGATACCACATCTCAGCCCCAGCATTTT | CATSDTTSQPQHF
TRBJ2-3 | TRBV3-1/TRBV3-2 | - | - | TGTGCCAGCACCCCTACCAGGACTAGCACAGATACGCAGTATTTT | CASTPTRTSTDTQYF
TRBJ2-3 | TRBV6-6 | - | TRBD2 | TGTGCCAGCAGTCCAGCCCGGACTAGCGGGAGAACAGATACGCAGTATTTT | CASSPARTSGRTDTQYF
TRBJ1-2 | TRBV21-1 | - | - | TGTGCCAGCAGCAAAGGGACAGTCCTGAACTATGGCTACACCTTC | CASSKGTVLNYGYTF
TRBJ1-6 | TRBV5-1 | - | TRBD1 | TGCGCCAGCAGCTGGGGGACAGGGCCCAGCCAGAATTCACCCCTCCACTTT | CASSWGTGPSQNSPLHF
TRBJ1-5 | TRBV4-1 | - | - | TGCGCCAGCGCCCAGAGACACCTTCAGCCCCAGCATTTT | CASAQRHLQPQHF
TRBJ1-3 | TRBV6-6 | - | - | TGTGCCAGCATTACCGGCTCTGGAAACACCATATATTTT | CASITGSGNTIYF
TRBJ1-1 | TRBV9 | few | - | TGTGCCAGCAGCGCCAGGGGCAGGGGAAACACTGAAGCTTTCTTT | CASSARGRGNTEAFF
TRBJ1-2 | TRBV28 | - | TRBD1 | TGTGCCACCAACCGGGACAGGGGAAACTATGGCTACACCTTC | CATNRDRGNYGYTF
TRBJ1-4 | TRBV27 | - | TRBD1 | TGTGCCAGCAGTCCCCGGGACAGGGGGAAAACTAATGAAAAACTGTTTTTT | CASSPRDRGKTNEKLFF
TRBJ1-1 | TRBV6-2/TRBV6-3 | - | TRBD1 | TGTGCCAGCAGTCCCCTAGGGGACAGGGGTTTTGAGGCTTTCTTT | CASSPLGDRGFEAFF
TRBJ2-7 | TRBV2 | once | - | TGTGCCAGCAGTTATAAGGGGGGGGAAGTCACGACCTACGAGCAGTACTTC | CASSYKGGEVTTYEQYF
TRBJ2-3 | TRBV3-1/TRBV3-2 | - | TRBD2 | TGTGCCAGCAGCCGCGGACTAGCGGGGGGGCAGGCGGTGACAGATACGCAGTATTTT | CASSRGLAGGQAVTDTQYF
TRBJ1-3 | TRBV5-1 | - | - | TGCGCCAGCAGCCCCTACAGGGAGCACGGAAACACCATATATTTT | CASSPYREHGNTIYF
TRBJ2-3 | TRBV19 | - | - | TGTGCCAGTAGCCCTACCTATAGCACAGATACGCAGTATTTT | CASSPTYSTDTQYF
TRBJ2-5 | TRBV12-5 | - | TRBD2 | TGTGCTAGTGGTTCGGGAGGACGGTTCCAAGAGACCCAGTACTTC | CASGSGGRFQETQYF
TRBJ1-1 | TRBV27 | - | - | TGTGCCAGCAGTTTAAAGCCGAACACTGAAGCTTTCTTT | CASSLKPNTEAFF
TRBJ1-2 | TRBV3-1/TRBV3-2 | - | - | TGTGCCAGCAGCGGCCCTTCTAACTATGGCTACACCTTC | CASSGPSNYGYTF
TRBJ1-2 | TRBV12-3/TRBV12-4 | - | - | TGTGCCAGCAAGGAGCGGAACTATGGCTACACCTTC | CASKERNYGYTF
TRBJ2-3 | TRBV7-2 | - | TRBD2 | TGTGCCAGCAGCTTAGAGGGATGGCGGGAGTTTATAACAGATACGCAGTATTTT | CASSLEGWREFITDTQYF
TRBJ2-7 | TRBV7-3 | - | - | TGTGCCAGCAGCCCCGACAGCTCCTACGAGCAGTACTTC | CASSPDSSYEQYF
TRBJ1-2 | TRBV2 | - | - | TGTGCCAGCAGTGACCCCAGACAGAGGTCGACTTATCGCTACACCTTC | CASSDPRQRSTYRYTF
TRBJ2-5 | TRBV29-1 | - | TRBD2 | TGCAGCGTGTCTACTAGCGTGGGAGAGACCCAGTACTTC | CSVSTSVGETQYF
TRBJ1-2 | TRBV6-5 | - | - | TGTGCCAGCAGATCAGAAACAGGAGGGAACTATGGCTACACCTTC | CASRSETGGNYGYTF
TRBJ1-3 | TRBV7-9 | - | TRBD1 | TGTGCCAGCAGCTTTACTGGGACAGGGGGCTCTGGAAACACCATATATTTT | CASSFTGTGGSGNTIYF
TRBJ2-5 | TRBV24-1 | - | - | TGTGCCACCAGTGATCTACCCGCCGGGGTCGAGACCCAGTACTTC | CATSDLPAGVETQYF
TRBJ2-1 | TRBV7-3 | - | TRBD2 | TGTGCCAGCAGCTTAGTAGCGGGGGGGCATCAGTTCTTC | CASSLVAGGHQFF
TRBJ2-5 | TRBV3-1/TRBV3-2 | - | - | TGTGCCAGCAGCCAAGATCCCGCGGTCGGCCAGTACTTC | CASSQDPAVGQYF
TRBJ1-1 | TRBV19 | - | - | TGTGCCAGTAGTATAGATGGGCGGCCAAGCGGGGACACTGAAGCTTTCTTT | CASSIDGRPSGDTEAFF
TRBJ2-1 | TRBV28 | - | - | TGTGCCAGCAGTTTGTCCCCGGGACCCCAGGGAGGGGGGTTCTTC | CASSLSPGPQGGGFF
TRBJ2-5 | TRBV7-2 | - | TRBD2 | TGTGCCAGCAGCTTTGTAAGCGGGGGGGGGCAAGAGACCCAGTACTTC | CASSFVSGGGQETQYF
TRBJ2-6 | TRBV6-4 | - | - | TGTGCCACCCGCTCTGGGGCCAACGTCCTGACTTTC | CATRSGANVLTF
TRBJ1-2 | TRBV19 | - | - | TGTGCCAGTAAAGAGGGAGGAACCTATGGCTACACCTTC | CASKEGGTYGYTF
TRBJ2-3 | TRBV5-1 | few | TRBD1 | TGCGCCAGCAGCTCCAGAAGACAGGGTGCCACAGATACGCAGTATTTT | CASSSRRQGATDTQYF
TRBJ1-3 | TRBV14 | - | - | TGTGCCAGCAGCCAAGGGCACAGATACTCTGGAAACACCATATATTTT | CASSQGHRYSGNTIYF
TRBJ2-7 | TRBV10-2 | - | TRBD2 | TGCGCCAGCACCCGGACTAGGACCTCCTACGAGCAGTACTTC | CASTRTRTSYEQYF
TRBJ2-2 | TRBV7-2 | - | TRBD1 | TGTGCCAGCAGCACCGGGACAGGTTTGAACACCGGGGAGCTGTTTTTT | CASSTGTGLNTGELFF
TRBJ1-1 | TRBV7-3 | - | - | TGTGCCAGCAGCTTAGGACATAATGCTGAAGCTTTCTTT | CASSLGHNAEAFF
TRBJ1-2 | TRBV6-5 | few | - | TGTGCCAGCAGTCCCAGTAGGGGCTCTCTCTATGGCTACACCTTC | CASSPSRGSLYGYTF
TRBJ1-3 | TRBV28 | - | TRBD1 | TGTGCCAGCAGTTTATCTTTAGGAGGGGGCACTGGAAACACCATATATTTT | CASSLSLGGGTGNTIYF